The 14 T cell receptor beta chains given below trace back to one sample, sequenced in a study of blood T cell repertoires in COVID-19. The repertoire was sequenced with immunoSEQ multiplex PCR; TCRdb's copy has only in-frame clones and lacks some. Of more than 95,000 clones in the sample, more than 70% were seen once. Sequencing used peripheral blood. These TCRs come from an elderly woman in a cohort sampled during active COVID-19.

The genes are TRBV28 and TRBJ1-5; 7 bases match TRBD1. Germline V CDR1 and CDR2: MDHEN, SYDVKM. Losses at the gene ends were 8 bases for V and 4 bases for J; bases not matched to a gene: 14. The CDR3 sequence is 16 residues long. In DNA, the CDR3 is TGTGCCAGCTCCACAGGGGCGGGCTTCGGAAATCAGCCCCAGCATTTT. Protein sequence: CASSTGAGFGNQPQHF.

This rearrangement joins TRBV25-1 to TRBJ1-1; D is possibly TRBD1 (5 bases). The CDR3 sequence is 14 residues long. With 1 base removed from V and 3 bases from J, the gap between germline ends came to 9 bases. The germline V gene has CDR1 MGHDK and CDR2 SYGVNS. The CDR3 DNA follows: TGTGCCAGCAGTGAATCGGCCAGGGACACTGAAGCTTTCTTT. Translation gives CASSESARDTEAFF. Together with reference TRBV25-1 and TRBJ1-1, the CDR3 gives the full variable domain: EADIYQTPRYLVIGTGKKITLECSQTMGHDKMYWYQQDPGMELHLIHYSYGVNSTEKGDLSSESTVSRIRTEHFPLTLESARPSHTSQYLCASSESARDTEAFFGQGTRLTVV.

The gene calls are TRBV11-2 and TRBJ2-7, with D possibly TRBD1 on 5 matching bases. This CDR3 spans 13 amino acids. V lost 1 base to trimming and J lost 2 bases, with 6 bases between them. The germline V gene has CDR1 SGHAT and CDR2 FQNNGV. The CDR3 region has the DNA TGTGCCAGCAGCTTAGGGGGCACCTACGAGCAGTACTTC. It is translated as CASSLGGTYEQYF.

The chain recombines TRBV28 with TRBJ2-5; TRBD2 matches at 7 bases. Germline V gives CDR1 MDHEN, CDR2 SYDVKM. The junction had 10 bases not matched to a gene; V was cut back by 4 bases and J by 5 bases. This CDR3 spans 15 amino acids. CDR3 sequence (DNA): TGTGCCAGCAGTTCATCCGGGACTATGGGGGAGACCCAGTACTTC. Its protein is CASSSSGTMGETQYF. Supplemented by reference TRBV28 and TRBJ2-5, the full variable domain reads DVKVTQSSRYLVKRTGEKVFLECVQDMDHENMFWYRQDPGLGLRLIYFSYDVKMKEKGDIPEGYSVSREKKERFSLILESASTNQTSMYLCASSSSGTMGETQYFGPGTRLLVL.

The rearrangement joins TRBV12-5 to TRBJ2-7, with D possibly being TRBD1 (6 bases). Germline CDR1 LGHNT, CDR2 FRNRAP. The ends were cut back, 6 bases at V and 6 bases at J, with 18 bases in the middle. The CDR3 has 14 amino acids. CDR3 sequence (DNA): TGTGCTAGTGGGATCCAAGGGGGTTCGGGCGAGCAGTACTTC. Encoded protein: CASGIQGGSGEQYF.

The chain employs TRBV6-1 and TRBJ2-1, with TRBD2 matching over 9 bases. The CDR3 is made up of 18 amino acids. Unmatched junction bases numbered 11, after V lost 2 bases and J lost 3 bases. The germline V gene encodes CDR1 MNHNS and CDR2 SASEGT. The CDR3 region is CASSEWPGGGEVYNEQFF. The CDR3 nucleotides read TGTGCCAGCAGTGAATGGCCTGGCGGGGGGGAGGTCTACAATGAGCAGTTCTTC.

The chain couples TRBV2 to TRBJ1-5; 7 bases align to TRBD1. After removal of 1 base from V and 7 bases from J, the junction contained 4 bases not matched to a gene. CDR1 and CDR2 (germline): SNHLY, FYNNEI. The CDR3 is made up of 14 amino acids. CDR3: CASSEGTGAQPQHF. The CDR3, as DNA: TGTGCCAGCAGTGAAGGAACAGGGGCCCAGCCCCAGCATTTT.

Here the CDR3 DNA reads TGTGCCAGCAGCTTGGGAGGTCTCTCCTACGAGCAGTACTTC. It encodes CASSLGGLSYEQYF. The V and J genes are TRBV5-6 and TRBJ2-7, with unresolved D. Germline lookup yields CDR1 SGHDT and CDR2 YYEEEE. CDR3 length: 14 amino acids. Trimming pared 0 bases from V and 0 bases from J, leaving 7 bases between. The complete variable domain, with remaining parts taken from reference TRBV5-6 and TRBJ2-7, reads DAGVTQSPTHLIKTRGQQVTLRCSPKSGHDTVSWYQQALGQGPQFIFQYYEEEERQRGNFPDRFSGHQFPNYSSELNVNALLLGDSALYLCASSLGGLSYEQYFGPGTRLTVT.

The rearrangement links TRBV19 to TRBJ2-7, with TRBD2 matching over 9 bases. This CDR3 has 16 residues. Germline CDR1 reads LNHDA; CDR2 reads SQIVND (reference sequence). The trim removed 5 bases at V and 7 bases at J, leaving 15 bases unmatched. The CDR3 spells CASSPRGLAGSREQYF. In DNA, the CDR3 is TGTGCCAGTAGTCCCCGAGGGCTAGCGGGATCGCGTGAGCAGTACTTC. Filled out from reference TRBV19 and TRBJ2-7, the complete variable domain reads DGGITQSPKYLFRKEGQNVTLSCEQNLNHDAMYWYRQDPGQGLRLIYYSQIVNDFQKGDIAEGYSVSREKKESFPLTVTSAQKNPTAFYLCASSPRGLAGSREQYFGPGTRLTVT.

V is TRBV24-1 and J is TRBJ2-1; 14 nucleotides align to TRBD2. The CDR3 totals 18 residues. V trimming: 4 bases; J trimming: 7 bases; junction bases outside the gene matches: 11. Germline assignment: CDR1 KGHDR and CDR2 SFDVKD. The CDR3 spells CATSDPNPGTSGGNEQFF. CDR3 in DNA: TGTGCCACCAGTGACCCTAACCCCGGGACTAGCGGGGGAAATGAGCAGTTCTTC.

The chain combines TRBV5-1 with TRBJ2-3; 9 bases agree with TRBD1. The ends lost 4 bases at V and 0 bases at J; junction bases unmatched: 6. CDR1 and CDR2 from the germline V gene are SGHRS and YFSETQ. CDR3 length equals 16 residues. CDR3 in amino acids: CASSNRQGGSTDTQYF. The CDR3 DNA follows: TGCGCCAGCAGCAACCGACAGGGGGGTAGCACAGATACGCAGTATTTT. The entire variable domain, with the rest obtained from reference TRBV5-1 and TRBJ2-3, is as follows: KAGVTQTPRYLIKTRGQQVTLSCSPISGHRSVSWYQQTPGQGLQFLFEYFSETQRNKGNFPGRFSGRQFSNSRSEMNVSTLELGDSALYLCASSNRQGGSTDTQYFGPGTRLTVL.

This chain uses TRBV5-1 with TRBJ2-3; possibly TRBD2 for D (6 bases). The CDR3 loop spans 15 amino acids. Trimming removed 1 base at V and 2 bases at J, with 11 bases between. Germline assignment: CDR1 SGHRS and CDR2 YFSETQ. The CDR3 coding sequence is TGCGCCAGCAGCTTGATGCGGGGAACCACAGATACGCAGTATTTT. Translated, it gives CASSLMRGTTDTQYF.

This clone showed up just a few times. The chain combines TRBV9 with TRBJ2-1; 10 nucleotides line up with TRBD1. Germline CDR1 reads SGDLS; CDR2 reads YYNGEE. V was pared by 3 bases and J by 16 bases, with 13 bases of the junction left unmatched. The length of the CDR3 is 14 residues. CDR3 sequence reads: CASSARGEGDRGFF. The DNA for the CDR3 is TGTGCCAGCAGCGCGAGGGGTGAGGGGGACAGGGGATTCTTC.

This rearrangement joins TRBV30 to TRBJ2-7; D possibly corresponds to TRBD1 (5 bases). Germline V CDR1 and CDR2: GTSNPN, SVGIG (reference sequence). The CDR3 is 13 residues long. V was cut by 2 bases and J by 3 bases, with 11 bases left in between. CDR3 residues: CAWSSGMGYEQYF. The CDR3 DNA reads TGTGCCTGGAGTTCAGGGATGGGCTACGAGCAGTACTTC.